This entry lists 9 T cell receptor beta chains sequenced from one sample in a study of blood T cell repertoires in COVID-19. TCRdb's table, derived via immunoSEQ multiplex PCR, lists solely in-frame clones and lacks some. The data show 150,000 to 200,000 clones, around 77% seen once. Sequencing was performed on peripheral blood. These receptors were taken from a man aged 60-69 years with active or convalescent COVID-19.

J is TRBJ1-5 and V is TRBV4-2; no clear D gene. CDR1 LGHNA and CDR2 YNFKEQ come from the germline V gene. There are 15 residues in the CDR3. Between the trimmed V and J ends, which lost 4 bases and 2 bases, there was a span of 12 bases. The CDR3 here is CASSRGREGNQPQHF. CDR3 nucleotides: TGTGCCAGCAGCCGGGGAAGGGAGGGCAATCAGCCCCAGCATTTT.

The chain carries TRBV28 and TRBJ2-7; D gene unclear. The V gene's germline CDR1 is MDHEN and CDR2 SYDVKM. The CDR3 is 12 residues long. Trimming left V 3 bases short and J 4 bases short, with 7 bases between. The CDR3 spells CASSFTRYEQYF. In nucleotides, the CDR3 is TGTGCCAGCAGTTTCACGCGGTACGAGCAGTACTTC.

In the case of this clone: Other DNA sequences in this sample translate to the same CDR3. The chain recombines TRBV7-3 with TRBJ1-1; a possible D gene is TRBD1 (5 bases). Germline loops: CDR1 SGHTA, CDR2 FQGTGA. V lost 5 bases, J lost 5 bases, and 12 bases lay in between. The CDR3 has 13 residues. The chain's CDR3 is CASSLQGGTEAFF. In DNA, the CDR3 is TGTGCCAGCAGCCTCCAGGGAGGAACTGAAGCTTTCTTT. Filled out from reference TRBV7-3 and TRBJ1-1, the complete variable domain reads GAGVSQTPSNKVTEKGKYVELRCDPISGHTALYWYRQSLGQGPEFLIYFQGTGAADDSGLPNDRFFAVRPEGSVSTLKIQRTERGDSAVYLCASSLQGGTEAFFGQGTRLTVV.

V is TRBV28 and J is TRBJ2-7; perhaps TRBD1 as D (6 bases). The CDR3 has 15 amino acids. Germline CDR1 reads MDHEN; CDR2 reads SYDVKM. V was cut by 3 bases and J by 1 base, with 13 bases left in between. CDR3: CASSFPRDTSYEQYF. In DNA, the CDR3 is TGTGCCAGCAGTTTCCCCCGGGACACGTCCTACGAGCAGTACTTC.

The CDR3 here is CASSLGQAKYGYTF. For the CDR3, the DNA is TGTGCCAGCAGCTTAGGACAGGCGAAGTATGGCTACACCTTC. This chain joins TRBV7-9 and TRBJ1-2, with a tentative D call TRBD1 (6 bases). The CDR3 runs 14 residues. Germline CDR1 SEHNR, CDR2 FQNEAQ (reference sequence). V was trimmed by 1 base and J by 5 bases, leaving 11 bases between them. Combining the CDR3 with reference TRBV7-9 and TRBJ1-2 gives the whole variable domain DTGVSQNPRHKITKRGQNVTFRCDPISEHNRLYWYRQTLGQGPEFLTYFQNEAQLEKSRLLSDRFSAERPKGSFSTLEIQRTEQGDSAMYLCASSLGQAKYGYTFGSGTRLTVV.

The genes are TRBV12-5 and TRBJ2-2; unclear D gene. V was shortened by 0 bases and J by 1 base, with 9 bases between the two germline ends. This CDR3 has 16 residues. Germline values: CDR1 LGHNT, CDR2 FRNRAP. CDR3 nucleotide sequence: TGTGCTAGTGGTTTGGTATCAGGTGGGAACACCGGGGAGCTGTTTTTT. This translates into CASGLVSGGNTGELFF.

The rearrangement uses TRBV18 and TRBJ1-3; D gene ambiguous. Trimming left V 2 bases short and J 1 base short, with 6 bases between. CDR1 and CDR2 from the germline V gene are KGHSH and LQKENI. This CDR3 has 14 residues. The DNA of the CDR3 is TGTGCCAGCTCACCAGCCAGATCTGGAAACACCATATATTTT. It codes for CASSPARSGNTIYF.

The CDR3 region has the DNA TGCGCCAGCAGCCCCGTTGTCCAAGAGACCCAGTACTTC. Its translation is CASSPVVQETQYF. V is TRBV5-1 and J is TRBJ2-5; D ambiguous. Germline CDR1 reads SGHRS; CDR2 reads YFSETQ. Trimming removed 4 bases at V and 1 base at J, with 8 bases between. There are 13 residues in the CDR3.

The chain combines TRBV6-6 with TRBJ1-1; D is possibly TRBD1 (5 bases). Looked up from germline, CDR1 is MNHNY and CDR2 is SVGAGI (reference sequence). This CDR3 region has 12 residues. V lost 7 bases to trimming and J lost 6 bases, with 12 bases between them. The CDR3 nucleotides read TGTGCCAGCACCACTCAGGGATCTGAAGCTTTCTTT. Encoded protein: CASTTQGSEAFF.